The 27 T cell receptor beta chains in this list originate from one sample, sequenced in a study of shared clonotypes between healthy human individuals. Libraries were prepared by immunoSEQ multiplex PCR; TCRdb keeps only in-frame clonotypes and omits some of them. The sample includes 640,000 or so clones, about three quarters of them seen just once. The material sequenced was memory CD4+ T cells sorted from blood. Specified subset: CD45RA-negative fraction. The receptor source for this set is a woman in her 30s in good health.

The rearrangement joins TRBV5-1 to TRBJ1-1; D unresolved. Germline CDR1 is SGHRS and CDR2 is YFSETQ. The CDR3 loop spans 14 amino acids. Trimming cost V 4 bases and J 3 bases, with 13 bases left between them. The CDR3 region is CASSLADGYTEAFF. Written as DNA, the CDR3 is TGCGCCAGCAGCCTGGCGGACGGATACACTGAAGCTTTCTTT. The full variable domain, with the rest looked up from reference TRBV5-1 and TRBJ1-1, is KAGVTQTPRYLIKTRGQQVTLSCSPISGHRSVSWYQQTPGQGLQFLFEYFSETQRNKGNFPGRFSGRQFSNSRSEMNVSTLELGDSALYLCASSLADGYTEAFFGQGTRLTVV.

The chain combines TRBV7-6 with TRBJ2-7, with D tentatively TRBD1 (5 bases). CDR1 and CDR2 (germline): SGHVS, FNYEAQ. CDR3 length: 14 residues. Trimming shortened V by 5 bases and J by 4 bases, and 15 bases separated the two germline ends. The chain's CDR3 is CASSPQRDRYEQYF. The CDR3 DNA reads TGTGCCAGCAGCCCCCAAAGAGACAGATACGAGCAGTACTTC.

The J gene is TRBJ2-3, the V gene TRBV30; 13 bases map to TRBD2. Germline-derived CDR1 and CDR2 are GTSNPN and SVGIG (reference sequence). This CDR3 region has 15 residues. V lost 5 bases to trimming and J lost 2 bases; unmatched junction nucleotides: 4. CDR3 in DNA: TGTGCCTGGGGGGGGACTAGCGGGGCCACAGATACGCAGTATTTT. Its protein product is CAWGGTSGATDTQYF.

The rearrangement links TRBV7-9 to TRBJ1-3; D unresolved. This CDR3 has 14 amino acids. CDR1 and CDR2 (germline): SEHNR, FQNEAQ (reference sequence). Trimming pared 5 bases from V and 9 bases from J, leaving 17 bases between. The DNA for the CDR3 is TGTGCCAGCAGCCCCGAATCCCCCTCGGCCACCATATATTTT. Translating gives CASSPESPSATIYF.

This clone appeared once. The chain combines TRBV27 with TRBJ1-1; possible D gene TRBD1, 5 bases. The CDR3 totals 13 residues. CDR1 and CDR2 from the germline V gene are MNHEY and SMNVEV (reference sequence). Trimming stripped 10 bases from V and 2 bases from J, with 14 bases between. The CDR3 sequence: CAIPNGGNTEAFF. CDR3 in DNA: TGTGCCATCCCCAACGGGGGTAACACTGAAGCTTTCTTT.

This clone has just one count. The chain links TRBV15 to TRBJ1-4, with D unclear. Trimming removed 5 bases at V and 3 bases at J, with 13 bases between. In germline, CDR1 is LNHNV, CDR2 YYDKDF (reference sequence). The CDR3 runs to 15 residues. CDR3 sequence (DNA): TGTGCCACCAGCCCCTCTGAGGGAGCTAATGAAAAACTGTTTTTT. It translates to CATSPSEGANEKLFF.

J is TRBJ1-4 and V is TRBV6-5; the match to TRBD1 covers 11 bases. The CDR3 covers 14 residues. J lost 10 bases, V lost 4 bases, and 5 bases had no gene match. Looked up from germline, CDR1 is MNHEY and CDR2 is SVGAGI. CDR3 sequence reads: CASSLGQGAGKLFF. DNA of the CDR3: TGTGCCAGCAGTTTAGGACAGGGGGCGGGAAAACTGTTTTTT.

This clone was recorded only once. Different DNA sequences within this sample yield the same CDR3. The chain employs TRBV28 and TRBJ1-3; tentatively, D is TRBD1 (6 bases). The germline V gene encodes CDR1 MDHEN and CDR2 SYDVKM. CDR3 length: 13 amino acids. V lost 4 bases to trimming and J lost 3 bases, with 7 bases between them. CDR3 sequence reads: CASSSGVGNTIYF. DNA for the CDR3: TGTGCCAGCAGTTCAGGGGTTGGAAACACCATATATTTT.

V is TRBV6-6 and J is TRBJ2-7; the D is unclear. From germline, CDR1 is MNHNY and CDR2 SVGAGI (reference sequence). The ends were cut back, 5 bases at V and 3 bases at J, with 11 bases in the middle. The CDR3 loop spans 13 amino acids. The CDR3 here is CASSPAPRYEQYF. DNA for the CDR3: TGTGCCAGCAGTCCTGCGCCTCGCTACGAGCAGTACTTC.

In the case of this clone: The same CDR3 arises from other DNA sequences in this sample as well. The CDR3 DNA follows: TGTGCCAGCAGGTACTCCTACGAGCAGTACTTC. Encoded protein: CASRYSYEQYF. V gene TRBV2 combines with J gene TRBJ2-7; D unclear. Germline-derived CDR1 and CDR2 are SNHLY and FYNNEI. This CDR3 spans 11 amino acids. Trimming pared 6 bases from V and 0 bases from J, leaving 3 bases between.

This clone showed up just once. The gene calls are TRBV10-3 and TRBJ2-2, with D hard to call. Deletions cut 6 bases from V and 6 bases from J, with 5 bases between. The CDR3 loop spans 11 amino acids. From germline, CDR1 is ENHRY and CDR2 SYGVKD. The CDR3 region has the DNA TGTGCCATCAGCCGTTCCGGGGAGCTGTTTTTT. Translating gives CAISRSGELFF.

CDR3 nucleotide sequence: TGTGCCACAAAACGGGACATTACTGGTCTAGCGGGAACTAGGACAGATACGCAGTATTTT. Its protein product is CATKRDITGLAGTRTDTQYF. This chain joins TRBV15 and TRBJ2-3; 9 bases are a match to TRBD2. Germline CDR1 LNHNV, CDR2 YYDKDF (reference sequence). V trimming: 9 bases; J trimming: 3 bases; junction bases outside the gene matches: 25. The CDR3 sequence is 20 residues long.

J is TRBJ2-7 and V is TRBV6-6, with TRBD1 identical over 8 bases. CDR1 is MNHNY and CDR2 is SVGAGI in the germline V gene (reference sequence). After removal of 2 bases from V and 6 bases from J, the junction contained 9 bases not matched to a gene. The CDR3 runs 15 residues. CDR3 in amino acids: CASSYRQGAKREQYF. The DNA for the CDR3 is TGTGCCAGCAGTTACAGGCAGGGGGCGAAGCGCGAGCAGTACTTC.

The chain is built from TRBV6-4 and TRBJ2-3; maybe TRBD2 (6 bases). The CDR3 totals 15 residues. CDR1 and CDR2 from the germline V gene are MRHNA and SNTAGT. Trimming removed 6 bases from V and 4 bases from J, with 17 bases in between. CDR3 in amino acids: CASRRDPLRADTQYF. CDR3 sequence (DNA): TGTGCCAGCAGGCGGGACCCACTACGGGCAGATACGCAGTATTTT.

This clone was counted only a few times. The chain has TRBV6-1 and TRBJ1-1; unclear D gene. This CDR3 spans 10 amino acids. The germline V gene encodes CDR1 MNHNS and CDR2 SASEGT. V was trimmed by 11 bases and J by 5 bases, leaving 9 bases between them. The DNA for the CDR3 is TGTGCCGCCGCTCGGACTGAAGCTTTCTTT. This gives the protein CAAARTEAFF.

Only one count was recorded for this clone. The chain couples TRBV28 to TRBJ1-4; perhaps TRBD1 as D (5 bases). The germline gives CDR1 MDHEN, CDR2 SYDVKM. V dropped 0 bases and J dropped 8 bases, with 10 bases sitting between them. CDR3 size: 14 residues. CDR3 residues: CASSLWGRGEKLFF. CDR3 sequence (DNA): TGTGCCAGCAGTTTATGGGGGCGTGGAGAAAAACTGTTTTTT.

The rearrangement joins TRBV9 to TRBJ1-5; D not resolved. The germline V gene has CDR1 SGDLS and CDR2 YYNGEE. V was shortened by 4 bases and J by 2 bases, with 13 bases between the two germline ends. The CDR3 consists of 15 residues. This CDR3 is CASSPGRYGNQPQHF. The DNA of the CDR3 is TGTGCCAGCAGCCCCGGACGTTACGGCAATCAGCCCCAGCATTTT.

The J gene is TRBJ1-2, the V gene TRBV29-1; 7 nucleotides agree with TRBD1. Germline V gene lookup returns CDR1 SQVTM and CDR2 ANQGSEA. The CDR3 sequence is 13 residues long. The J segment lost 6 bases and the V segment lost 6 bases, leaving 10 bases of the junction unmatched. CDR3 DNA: TGCAGCGTGGAAACAGGGGAGTTTAATGGCTACACCTTC. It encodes CSVETGEFNGYTF.

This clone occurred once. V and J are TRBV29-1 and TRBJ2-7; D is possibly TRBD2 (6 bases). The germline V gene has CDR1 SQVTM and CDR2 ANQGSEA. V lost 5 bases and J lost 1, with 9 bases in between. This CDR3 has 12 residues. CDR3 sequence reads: CSVRGFSYEQYF. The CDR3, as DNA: TGCAGCGTTCGGGGGTTTTCCTACGAGCAGTACTTC.

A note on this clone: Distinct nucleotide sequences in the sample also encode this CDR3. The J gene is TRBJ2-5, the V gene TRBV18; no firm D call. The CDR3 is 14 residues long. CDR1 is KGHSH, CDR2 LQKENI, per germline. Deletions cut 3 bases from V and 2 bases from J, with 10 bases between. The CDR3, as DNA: TGTGCCAGCTCACCTCCCAGGCCACAAGAGACCCAGTACTTC. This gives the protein CASSPPRPQETQYF.

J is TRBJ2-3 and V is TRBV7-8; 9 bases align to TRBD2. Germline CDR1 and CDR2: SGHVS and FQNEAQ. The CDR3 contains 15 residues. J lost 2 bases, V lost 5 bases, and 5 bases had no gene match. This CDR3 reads CASSLERGDTDTQYF. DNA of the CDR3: TGTGCCAGCAGCCTAGAGCGGGGGGACACAGATACGCAGTATTTT.

The CDR3 coding sequence is TGTGCCAGTAGAGACAGGGGTCCGGACGGCTACACCTTC. It is translated as CASRDRGPDGYTF. This rearrangement joins TRBV19 to TRBJ1-2; 8 positions match TRBD1. The CDR3 has 13 residues. Germline V gene lookup returns CDR1 LNHDA and CDR2 SQIVND (reference sequence). Trimming removed 6 bases from V and 8 bases from J; junction bases left unmatched: 8.

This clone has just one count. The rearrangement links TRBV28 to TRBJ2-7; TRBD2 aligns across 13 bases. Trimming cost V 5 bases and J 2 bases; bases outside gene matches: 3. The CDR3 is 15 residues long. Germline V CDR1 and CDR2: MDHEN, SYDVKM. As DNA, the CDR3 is TGTGCCAGCAGTGCGACTAGCGGGGGGACCTACGAGCAGTACTTC. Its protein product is CASSATSGGTYEQYF.

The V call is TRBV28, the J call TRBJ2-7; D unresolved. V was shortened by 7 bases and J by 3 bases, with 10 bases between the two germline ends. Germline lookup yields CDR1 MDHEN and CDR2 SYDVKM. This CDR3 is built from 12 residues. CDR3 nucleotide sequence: TGTGCCAGCACTAGGTCGGACTACGAGCAGTACTTC. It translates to CASTRSDYEQYF.

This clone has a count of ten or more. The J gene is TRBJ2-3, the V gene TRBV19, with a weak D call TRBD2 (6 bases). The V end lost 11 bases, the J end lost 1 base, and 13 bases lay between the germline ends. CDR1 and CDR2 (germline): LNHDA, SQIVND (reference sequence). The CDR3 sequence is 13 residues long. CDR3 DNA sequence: TGTGCCTCACGGGACTTTGGCACAGATACGCAGTATTTT. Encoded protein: CASRDFGTDTQYF.

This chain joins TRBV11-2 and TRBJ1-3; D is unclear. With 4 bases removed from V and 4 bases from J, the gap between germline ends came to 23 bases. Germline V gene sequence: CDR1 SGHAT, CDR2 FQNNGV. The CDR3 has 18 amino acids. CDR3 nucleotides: TGTGCCAGCAGCTCACGACTTATCCGGGAGGGTTCAGGAAACACCATATATTTT. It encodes CASSSRLIREGSGNTIYF. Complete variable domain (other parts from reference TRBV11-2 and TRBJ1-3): EAGVAQSPRYKIIEKRQSVAFWCNPISGHATLYWYQQILGQGPKLLIQFQNNGVVDDSQLPKDRFSAERLKGVDSTLKIQPAKLEDSAVYLCASSSRLIREGSGNTIYFGEGSWLTVV.

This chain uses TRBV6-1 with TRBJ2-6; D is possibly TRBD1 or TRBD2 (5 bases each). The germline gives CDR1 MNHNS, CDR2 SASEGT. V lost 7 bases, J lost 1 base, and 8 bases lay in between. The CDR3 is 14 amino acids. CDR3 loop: CASKEGSGANVLTF. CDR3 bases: TGTGCCAGCAAAGAGGGGTCTGGGGCCAACGTCCTGACTTTC.